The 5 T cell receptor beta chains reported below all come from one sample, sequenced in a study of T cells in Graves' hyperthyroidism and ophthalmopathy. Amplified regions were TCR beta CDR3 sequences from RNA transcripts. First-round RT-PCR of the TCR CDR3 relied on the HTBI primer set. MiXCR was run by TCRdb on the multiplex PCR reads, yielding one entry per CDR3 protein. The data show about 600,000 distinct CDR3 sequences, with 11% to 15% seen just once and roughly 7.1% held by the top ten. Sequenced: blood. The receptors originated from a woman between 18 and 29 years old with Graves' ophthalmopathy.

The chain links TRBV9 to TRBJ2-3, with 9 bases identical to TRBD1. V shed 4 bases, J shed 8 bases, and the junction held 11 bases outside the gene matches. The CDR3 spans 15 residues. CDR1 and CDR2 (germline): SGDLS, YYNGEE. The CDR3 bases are TGTGCCAGCAGCAAGTCCCGGGACAGGGAAGTTACGCAGTATTTT. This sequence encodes CASSKSRDREVTQYF.

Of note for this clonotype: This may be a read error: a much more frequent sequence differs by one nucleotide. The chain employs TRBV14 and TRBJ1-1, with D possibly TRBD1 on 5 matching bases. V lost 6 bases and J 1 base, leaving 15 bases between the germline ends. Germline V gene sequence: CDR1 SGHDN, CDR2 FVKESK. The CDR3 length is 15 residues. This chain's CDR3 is CASSYHGARNTEAFF. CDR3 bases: TGTGCCAGCAGTTACCACGGGGCCCGGAACACTGAAGCTTTCTTT.

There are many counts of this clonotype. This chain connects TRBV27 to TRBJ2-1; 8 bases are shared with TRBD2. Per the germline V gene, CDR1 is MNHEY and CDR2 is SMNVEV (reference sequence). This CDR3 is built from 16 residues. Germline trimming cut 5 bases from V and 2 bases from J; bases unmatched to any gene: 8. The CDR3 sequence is CASSIQSGLAYNEQFF. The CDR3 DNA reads TGTGCCAGCAGTATTCAATCGGGACTAGCCTACAATGAGCAGTTCTTC.

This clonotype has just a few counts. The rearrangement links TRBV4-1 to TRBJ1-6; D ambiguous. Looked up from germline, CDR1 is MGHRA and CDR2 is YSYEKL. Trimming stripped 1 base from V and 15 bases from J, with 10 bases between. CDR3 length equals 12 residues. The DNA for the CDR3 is TGCGCCAGCAGCCAAGCCGGACTGGGCCTCCACTTT. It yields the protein CASSQAGLGLHF.

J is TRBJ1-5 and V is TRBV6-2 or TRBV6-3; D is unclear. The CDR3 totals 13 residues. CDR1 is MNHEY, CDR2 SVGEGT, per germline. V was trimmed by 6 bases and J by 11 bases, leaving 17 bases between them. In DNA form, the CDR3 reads TGTGCCAGCAGGCCTAGAGCCGGATCAGCCCAGCATTTT. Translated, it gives CASRPRAGSAQHF.